Listed below are T cell receptor beta chains from one sample, sequenced in a study of CD8 T cells in Susac syndrome. TCRdb passed the immunoSEQ multiplex PCR reads through MiXCR, listing each CDR3 protein once. This repertoire shows about 120,000 distinct CDR3 sequences, about 94% found once; its top ten account for more than 0.2%. Sequenced input: CD8+ T cells from PBMCs. These receptors were obtained from a human donor with Susac syndrome. Both conserved end residues are part of each CDR3. Fields, in order: D gene, J gene, V gene, clone size, CDR3 DNA, CDR3 protein. A D gene is named only where the DNA matches it firmly. Clone size is shown for a subset of rows, as once, few, many or a class of expanded clone.

D gene: .
J gene: TRBJ2-2
V gene: TRBV7-3
clone size: once
CDR3 DNA: TGTGCCAGCAGCATTCAGGGATACACCGGGGAGCTGTTTTTT
CDR3 protein: CASSIQGYTGELFF

D gene: TRBD1
J gene: TRBJ2-7
V gene: TRBV28
clone size: .
CDR3 DNA: TGTGCCAGCAGCCGCCCAGACAGGGGCGACTCCTACGAGCAGTACTTC
CDR3 protein: CASSRPDRGDSYEQYF

D gene: .
J gene: TRBJ2-5
V gene: TRBV12-3/TRBV12-4
clone size: .
CDR3 DNA: TGTGCCAGCAGTGAGGAGGGCCAGACCCAGTACTTC
CDR3 protein: CASSEEGQTQYF

D gene: TRBD2
J gene: TRBJ2-7
V gene: TRBV5-6
clone size: .
CDR3 DNA: TGTGCCAGCAGCTTGGCATTGACTAGCGGGGAGACCCTGGTCTACGAGCAGTACTTC
CDR3 protein: CASSLALTSGETLVYEQYF

D gene: .
J gene: TRBJ1-1
V gene: TRBV6-5
clone size: .
CDR3 DNA: TGTGCCAGCAGTTACGTAGCAGGCCAGAACACTGAAGCTTTCTTT
CDR3 protein: CASSYVAGQNTEAFF

D gene: .
J gene: TRBJ2-7
V gene: TRBV5-6
clone size: .
CDR3 DNA: TGTGCCAGCAGCTTGGGAGGGAGTCGCTACGAGCAGTACTTC
CDR3 protein: CASSLGGSRYEQYF

D gene: TRBD2
J gene: TRBJ2-3
V gene: TRBV25-1
clone size: .
CDR3 DNA: TGTGCCAGCAGTGAATCTGGCGGGGGGCTAAGCACAGATACGCAGTATTTT
CDR3 protein: CASSESGGGLSTDTQYF

D gene: .
J gene: TRBJ2-7
V gene: TRBV9
clone size: .
CDR3 DNA: TGTGCCAGCAGCGCGGGGAACCGTTACGAGCAGTACTTC
CDR3 protein: CASSAGNRYEQYF

D gene: .
J gene: TRBJ2-1
V gene: TRBV4-1
clone size: .
CDR3 DNA: TGCGCCAGCAGCCAAGGCACGGGAATATCTTACAATGAGCAGTTCTTC
CDR3 protein: CASSQGTGISYNEQFF

D gene: TRBD1
J gene: TRBJ2-2
V gene: TRBV29-1
clone size: .
CDR3 DNA: TGCAGCGTTGAAGCGACAGGGGATTACACCGGGGAGCTGTTTTTT
CDR3 protein: CSVEATGDYTGELFF

D gene: .
J gene: TRBJ2-5
V gene: TRBV5-6
clone size: .
CDR3 DNA: TGTGCCAGCAGCCTAGGGACGGAGACCCAGTACTTC
CDR3 protein: CASSLGTETQYF

D gene: TRBD2
J gene: TRBJ2-7
V gene: TRBV7-9
clone size: once
CDR3 DNA: TGTGCCAGCAGCAAGGGGACTAGCGTTGCCTACGAGCAGTACTTC
CDR3 protein: CASSKGTSVAYEQYF

D gene: .
J gene: TRBJ2-7
V gene: TRBV27
clone size: .
CDR3 DNA: TGTGCCAGCAGTCCGGCCCCTTCCTACGAGCAGTACTTC
CDR3 protein: CASSPAPSYEQYF

D gene: .
J gene: TRBJ2-6
V gene: TRBV19
clone size: .
CDR3 DNA: TGTGCCAGTAGTATGGCTGGGGCCAACGTCCTGACTTTC
CDR3 protein: CASSMAGANVLTF

D gene: .
J gene: TRBJ1-1
V gene: TRBV27
clone size: .
CDR3 DNA: TGTGCCAGCAGAGTTTACGACGGCCCGAACACTGAAGCTTTCTTT
CDR3 protein: CASRVYDGPNTEAFF

D gene: .
J gene: TRBJ1-5
V gene: TRBV15
clone size: .
CDR3 DNA: TGTGCCACCAGCAGGGCCAACAATCAGCCCCAGCATTTT
CDR3 protein: CATSRANNQPQHF

D gene: TRBD1
J gene: TRBJ1-5
V gene: TRBV20-1
clone size: .
CDR3 DNA: TGCAGTGCTAGATACCAGGTGTTGTTTCCATTCATCCCCAGGGGGATCGGCAATCAGCCCCAGCATTTT
CDR3 protein: CSARYQVLFPFIPRGIGNQPQHF

D gene: .
J gene: TRBJ2-7
V gene: TRBV5-1
clone size: .
CDR3 DNA: TGCGCCAGCAGCTTGGCACAGGGTACCTCCTACGAGCAGTACTTC
CDR3 protein: CASSLAQGTSYEQYF

D gene: TRBD1
J gene: TRBJ1-4
V gene: TRBV9
clone size: .
CDR3 DNA: TGTGCCAGCAGCGATGCGGACAGGGGAGATGAAAAACTGTTTTTT
CDR3 protein: CASSDADRGDEKLFF

D gene: .
J gene: TRBJ1-1
V gene: TRBV20-1
clone size: .
CDR3 DNA: TGCAGTGCTAGATCTGGGGACTATGAAGCTTTCTTT
CDR3 protein: CSARSGDYEAFF

D gene: .
J gene: TRBJ2-3
V gene: TRBV12-3/TRBV12-4
clone size: once
CDR3 DNA: TGTGCCAGCATGGGATACGATACGCAGTATTTT
CDR3 protein: CASMGYDTQYF

D gene: TRBD1
J gene: TRBJ2-7
V gene: TRBV15
clone size: .
CDR3 DNA: TGTGCCACCACCTCCGATGTAGACAGGGCCCCCTACGAGCAGTACTTC
CDR3 protein: CATTSDVDRAPYEQYF